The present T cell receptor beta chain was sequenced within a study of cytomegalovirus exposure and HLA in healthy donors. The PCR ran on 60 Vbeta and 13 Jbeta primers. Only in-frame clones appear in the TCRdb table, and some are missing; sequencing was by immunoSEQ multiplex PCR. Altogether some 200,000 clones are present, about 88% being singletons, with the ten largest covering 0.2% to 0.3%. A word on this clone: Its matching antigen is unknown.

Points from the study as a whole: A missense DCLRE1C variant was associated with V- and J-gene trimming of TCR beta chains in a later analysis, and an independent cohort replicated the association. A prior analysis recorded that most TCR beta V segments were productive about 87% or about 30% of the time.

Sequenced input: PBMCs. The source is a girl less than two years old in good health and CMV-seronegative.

This chain's CDR3 is CASSFTERARTYGYTF. The CDR3 region has the DNA TGTGCCAGCAGCTTCACTGAGAGGGCACGTACCTATGGCTACACCTTC. The gene calls are TRBV7-9 and TRBJ1-2; D uncertain. The CDR3 runs to 16 residues. Between the trimmed V and J ends, which lost 3 bases and 4 bases, there was a span of 18 bases. CDR1 SEHNR and CDR2 FQNEAQ come from the germline V gene (reference sequence).